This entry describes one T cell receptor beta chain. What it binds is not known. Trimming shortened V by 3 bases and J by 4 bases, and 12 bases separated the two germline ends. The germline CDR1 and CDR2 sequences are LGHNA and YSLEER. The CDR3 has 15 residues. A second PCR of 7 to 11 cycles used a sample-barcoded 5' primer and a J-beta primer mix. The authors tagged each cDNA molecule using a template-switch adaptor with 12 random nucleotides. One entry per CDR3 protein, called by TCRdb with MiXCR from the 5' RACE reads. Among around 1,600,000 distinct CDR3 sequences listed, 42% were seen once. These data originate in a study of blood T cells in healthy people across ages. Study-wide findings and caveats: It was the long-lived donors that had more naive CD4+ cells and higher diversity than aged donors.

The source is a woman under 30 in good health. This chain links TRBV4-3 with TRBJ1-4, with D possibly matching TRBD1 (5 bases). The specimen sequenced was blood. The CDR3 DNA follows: TGCGCCAGCAGCCAGGGCGGGGGTGATAATGAAAAACTGTTTTTT. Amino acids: CASSQGGGDNEKLFF.